The 19 T cell receptor beta chains reported below all come from one sample, sequenced in a study of cytomegalovirus exposure and HLA in healthy donors (dated by TCRdb to about 2017). Library prep was done by the immunoSEQ multiplex PCR assay. For the multiplex PCR, a mixture combining 60 forward primers for TCR Vbeta segments and 13 reverse primers for TCR Jbeta segments was used. Here the immuneACCESS table is served through TCRdb, limited to in-frame sequences with V and J called. Missing clones are a known gap in these copies; in checked studies unresolved V genes cover under half, and the rest lacks a known reason. Recorded for this sample are some 170,000 clones; around 82% of them occurred a single time. The ten most abundant clones make up 9.5% to 12% of the sample. Sequencing was done on a sample of PBMCs. These receptors were obtained from a middle-aged man in good health and CMV-seropositive.

The chain uses TRBV2 and TRBJ1-1; D is ambiguous. The CDR3 spans 13 residues. From germline, CDR1 is SNHLY and CDR2 FYNNEI. The ends were cut back, 6 bases at V and 3 bases at J, with 11 bases in the middle. The CDR3 protein is CASSDVRDTEAFF. In DNA form, the CDR3 reads TGTGCCAGCAGCGATGTACGGGACACTGAAGCTTTCTTT.

CDR3 residues: CASSQDHSGGPDNEQFF. CDR3 bases: TGTGCCAGCAGCCAAGATCATAGCGGGGGGCCCGACAATGAGCAGTTCTTC. V gene TRBV4-2 combines with J gene TRBJ2-1; TRBD2 agrees at 10 bases. This CDR3 region has 17 residues. Per the germline V gene, CDR1 is LGHNA and CDR2 is YNFKEQ. With V trimmed by 0 bases and J by 5 bases, 7 bases remained unmatched.

A few counts support this clone. The V call is TRBV6-1, the J call TRBJ1-2, with 8 bases fitting TRBD1. Germline V CDR1 and CDR2: MNHNS, SASEGT. V shed 8 bases and J 4 bases; nucleotides not matched to a gene: 12. The CDR3 covers 15 residues. The CDR3 sequence is CASSPQDRAPYGYTF. As DNA, the CDR3 is TGTGCCAGCTCTCCCCAGGACAGGGCCCCCTATGGCTACACCTTC.

This clone appeared a few times. The rearrangement joins TRBV10-3 to TRBJ2-4; the match to TRBD2 covers 9 bases. V lost 6 bases and J lost 1; bases outside the gene matches: 16. Germline V gene sequence: CDR1 ENHRY, CDR2 SYGVKD. The CDR3 contains 19 residues. CDR3 amino acids: CAISGGVREGDWAKNIQYF. DNA for the CDR3: TGTGCCATCAGCGGGGGAGTGCGGGAGGGTGACTGGGCCAAAAACATTCAGTACTTC.

The chain carries TRBV6-6 and TRBJ1-2; 8 bases agree with TRBD1. The V gene end was trimmed by 0 bases and the J gene end by 3 bases; junction bases not matched to a gene: 3. The CDR3 has 15 amino acids. Germline V gives CDR1 MNHNY, CDR2 SVGAGI (reference sequence). CDR3 residues: CASSYSAGGDYGYTF. The CDR3 bases are TGTGCCAGCAGTTACTCGGCAGGGGGCGACTATGGCTACACCTTC.

V and J are TRBV28 and TRBJ1-1, with 8 positions matching TRBD1. Germline-derived CDR1 and CDR2 are MDHEN and SYDVKM. CDR3 length: 14 residues. The V segment lost 1 base and the J segment 7 bases; nucleotides outside the gene matches: 5. The CDR3 nucleotides read TGTGCCAGCAGTTTATCCGGGACAGGACGTGAAGCTTTCTTT. Amino acid sequence: CASSLSGTGREAFF.

The rearrangement joins TRBV21-1 to TRBJ2-6; the DNA was not used to check the table's D call, TRBD1. TRBV21-1 is a pseudogene segment. The length of the CDR3 is 20 residues. In DNA form, the CDR3 reads TGTGCCAGCAGCTCCCTCCACCGGGACAGGGACTTCTCTGGGGCCAACGGCCTGACTTTC. This codes for CASSSLHRDRDFSGANGLTF.

V and J are TRBV28 and TRBJ1-2, with D uncertain. V lost 4 bases to trimming and J lost 0 bases, with 9 bases between them. CDR3 length: 14 amino acids. The germline V gene encodes CDR1 MDHEN and CDR2 SYDVKM. CDR3 in DNA: TGTGCCAGCAGTTCATCCGGGGCTAACTATGGCTACACCTTC. Translated, it gives CASSSSGANYGYTF.

The chain has TRBV11-2 and TRBJ1-1; no definite D call. This CDR3 has 13 residues. V was clipped by 1 base and J by 4 bases, with 7 bases between them. The V gene's germline CDR1 is SGHAT and CDR2 FQNNGV. For the CDR3, the DNA is TGTGCCAGCAGCTTAGGCGGGATCACTGAAGCTTTCTTT. Protein: CASSLGGITEAFF.

This rearrangement joins TRBV15 to TRBJ1-1, with 8 bases fitting TRBD1. The J segment lost 5 bases and the V segment lost 2 bases, leaving 10 bases of the junction unmatched. The CDR3 consists of 16 residues. The germline CDR1 and CDR2 sequences are LNHNV and YYDKDF (reference sequence). The CDR3 here is CATSRTSPTGETEAFF. In DNA form, the CDR3 reads TGTGCCACCAGCAGAACCTCTCCGACAGGGGAAACTGAAGCTTTCTTT.

The chain is built from TRBV4-1 and TRBJ2-2; TRBD1 matches 10 bases. Germline V gene sequence: CDR1 MGHRA, CDR2 YSYEKL. This CDR3 region has 17 residues. V gave up 2 bases and J gave up 2 bases; unmatched junction bases: 5. The CDR3 reads CASSQPGQGLNTGELFF. In nucleotides, the CDR3 is TGCGCCAGCAGCCAACCGGGACAGGGGTTAAACACCGGGGAGCTGTTTTTT.

This clone was counted a few times. V is TRBV5-6 and J is TRBJ1-2; unclear D gene. Trimming stripped 5 bases from V and 8 bases from J, with 16 bases between. The length of the CDR3 is 13 residues. Germline V lookup: CDR1 SGHDT, CDR2 YYEEEE. The CDR3 reads CASSLSAGGGYTF. In DNA form, the CDR3 reads TGTGCCAGCAGTTTATCGGCGGGCGGCGGCTACACCTTC.

This clone was detected a few times. The rearrangement joins TRBV28 to TRBJ2-4; D is possibly TRBD1 (5 bases). CDR1 and CDR2 (germline): MDHEN, SYDVKM. The CDR3 totals 12 residues. The ends were cut back, 8 bases at V and 6 bases at J, with 11 bases in the middle. The CDR3, as DNA: TGTGCCAGCGCCCGACAGACAAACATTCAGTACTTC. Its translation: CASARQTNIQYF. The full variable domain, completed using reference TRBV28 and TRBJ2-4, is DVKVTQSSRYLVKRTGEKVFLECVQDMDHENMFWYRQDPGLGLRLIYFSYDVKMKEKGDIPEGYSVSREKKERFSLILESASTNQTSMYLCASARQTNIQYFGAGTRLSVL.

The rearrangement uses TRBV7-9 and TRBJ1-1, with 10 bases that match TRBD1. There are 14 residues in the CDR3. Trimming removed 3 bases from V and 5 bases from J; junction bases left unmatched: 3. Germline V gene data show CDR1 as SEHNR and CDR2 as FQNEAQ (reference sequence). CDR3 in amino acids: CASSFGTGVTEAFF. CDR3 DNA sequence: TGTGCCAGCAGCTTCGGGACAGGGGTAACTGAAGCTTTCTTT.

Only one count was recorded for this clone. The chain has TRBV5-6 and TRBJ2-3; 9 bases agree with TRBD2. Germline trimming cut 0 bases from V and 2 bases from J; bases unmatched to any gene: 4. Germline V CDR1 and CDR2: SGHDT, YYEEEE. This CDR3 is 16 amino acids long. Here the CDR3 DNA reads TGTGCCAGCAGCTTGGGACTAGCGGAATTCACAGATACGCAGTATTTT. Amino acids: CASSLGLAEFTDTQYF.

The V call is TRBV5-6, the J call TRBJ2-7; D might be TRBD2 (6 bases). Germline V gives CDR1 SGHDT, CDR2 YYEEEE. The CDR3 covers 15 residues. The V end was cut by 3 bases, the J end by 7 bases, with 20 bases between. CDR3 sequence: CASSSAGTGLYEQYF. The CDR3 DNA reads TGTGCCAGCAGCTCTGCCGGGACTGGGCTCTATGAGCAGTACTTC.

The CDR3 DNA reads TGTGCCAGCAGCCAGAGTATCTCTGGGGCCAACGTCCTGACTTTC. This codes for CASSQSISGANVLTF. The chain uses TRBV4-2 and TRBJ2-6; D remains unclear. CDR1 is LGHNA and CDR2 is YNFKEQ in the germline V gene. CDR3 length: 15 amino acids. V lost 3 bases and J lost 0, with 6 bases in between.

The rearrangement joins TRBV18 to TRBJ2-7, with TRBD1 matching 10 bases. Germline lookup yields CDR1 KGHSH and CDR2 LQKENI. The CDR3 is made up of 14 amino acids. J lost 5 bases, V lost 5 bases, and 6 bases had no gene match. The DNA for the CDR3 is TGTGCCAGCTCAGCGACAGGGGGCGGCGACGAGCAGTACTTC. The encoded protein is CASSATGGGDEQYF.

This clone came up once. The V and J genes are TRBV2 and TRBJ1-6, with D tentatively TRBD1 (5 bases). The CDR3 runs 14 residues. Germline values: CDR1 SNHLY, CDR2 FYNNEI. V lost 3 bases to trimming and J lost 7 bases, with 10 bases between them. This chain's CDR3 is CASSESGVNSPLHF. CDR3 in DNA: TGTGCCAGCAGTGAGTCGGGGGTAAATTCACCCCTCCACTTT.